Shown below are 30 T cell receptor beta chains from a single sample sequenced in a study of T-cell reconstitution after alpha-beta-depleted transplantation in children. Preparation of the TCRbeta library was carried out with unique molecular identifiers. MiXCR, run by TCRdb on the PCR reads, gives a single entry per CDR3 protein. The table includes roughly 100,000 distinct CDR3 sequences, about 8% detected once. The sample consisted of PBMCs from the stem cell graft donor, taken from the stem cell graft. These receptors all come from a human donor who donated a stem cell graft to a child with congenital amegakaryocytic thrombocytopenia.

This clonotype was seen many times. The chain employs TRBV4-1 and TRBJ2-1; D unclear. With 1 base removed from V and 1 base from J, the gap between germline ends came to 2 bases. The CDR3 contains 13 residues. Germline assignment: CDR1 MGHRA and CDR2 YSYEKL. The CDR3 region is CASSQASYNEQFF. The DNA of the CDR3 is TGCGCCAGCAGCCAAGCTTCCTACAATGAGCAGTTCTTC.

This clonotype was seen a few times. This chain uses TRBV20-1 with TRBJ1-5; D is unresolved. Trimming pared 2 bases from V and 7 bases from J, leaving 6 bases between. The germline V gene encodes CDR1 DFQATT and CDR2 SNEGSKA (reference sequence). CDR3 length: 11 amino acids. In nucleotides, the CDR3 is TGCAGTGCTAGAATCGGGCAGCCCCAGCATTTT. It encodes CSARIGQPQHF.

There are many counts of this clonotype. This chain connects TRBV20-1 to TRBJ1-5; D is unclear. The CDR3 contains 13 residues. The germline V gene has CDR1 DFQATT and CDR2 SNEGSKA (reference sequence). V lost 3 bases and J 7 bases, leaving 13 bases between the germline ends. In nucleotides, the CDR3 is TGCAGTGCTAGTTTACGGTTTGGGCAGCCCCAGCATTTT. Its protein product is CSASLRFGQPQHF.

This clonotype was counted once. A much larger clone is a single base away; this may be a read error. This chain uses TRBV27 with TRBJ2-3; D is undetermined. Germline V gene sequence: CDR1 MNHEY, CDR2 SMNVEV (reference sequence). The CDR3 runs to 16 residues. The CDR3 protein is CASSLKGPRAVDTQCF. CDR3 DNA sequence: TGTGCCAGCAGTTTGAAAGGCCCCCGGGCGGTAGATACGCAGTGTTTT.

This clonotype has at least ten counts. The chain combines TRBV7-2 with TRBJ1-2, with D maybe TRBD1 (6 bases). Germline V gene data show CDR1 as SGHTA and CDR2 as FQGNSA. V shed 5 bases and J shed 2 bases, with 15 bases lying between them. The CDR3 extends over 15 amino acids. The CDR3 loop is CASSAQGTANYGYTF. CDR3 nucleotide sequence: TGTGCCAGCAGCGCTCAGGGGACGGCGAACTATGGCTACACCTTC.

This clonotype was detected ten times or more. V is TRBV29-1 and J is TRBJ2-5; 10 nucleotides agree with TRBD2. V lost 4 bases to trimming and J lost 2 bases; unmatched junction nucleotides: 7. This CDR3 spans 15 amino acids. The germline CDR1 and CDR2 sequences are SQVTM and ANQGSEA. CDR3 DNA sequence: TGCAGCGTTGTCGGACTAGCGGCCCGGCAAGAGACCCAGTACTTC. Amino acid sequence: CSVVGLAARQETQYF.

There are many counts of this clonotype. The genes are TRBV12-3 or TRBV12-4 and TRBJ1-1, with TRBD1 as a possible D gene (5 bases). Trimming took 3 bases from V and 8 from J, leaving 10 bases between them. CDR3 length equals 12 residues. CDR3 amino acids: CASSFQAGEAFF. In nucleotides, the CDR3 is TGTGCCAGCAGTTTTCAGGCAGGGGAAGCTTTCTTT.

This clonotype showed up many times. The genes are TRBV12-3 or TRBV12-4 and TRBJ2-1, with 7 bases that match TRBD1. CDR3 length equals 15 residues. The trim removed 6 bases at V and 4 bases at J, leaving 9 bases unmatched. CDR3 in DNA: TGTGCCAGCAGGAGAACCGGGACAGCTTACAATGAGCAGTTCTTC. This sequence encodes CASRRTGTAYNEQFF.

This clonotype was found many times. V and J are TRBV20-1 and TRBJ2-7, with 12 positions matching TRBD2. Germline V CDR1 and CDR2: DFQATT, SNEGSKA (reference sequence). With V trimmed by 6 bases and J by 2 bases, 2 bases remained unmatched. The CDR3 covers 13 residues. In DNA, the CDR3 is TGCAGTGCGCCTAGCGGGAGGGCCTACGAGCAGTACTTC. It is translated as CSAPSGRAYEQYF.

In its sample, this clonotype was seen many times. The CDR3 region is CASSSFRTGSGELFF. The CDR3 DNA follows: TGTGCCAGCAGCTCCTTTAGGACAGGCAGTGGGGAGCTGTTTTTT. The chain combines TRBV7-6 with TRBJ2-2; 7 bases are shared with TRBD1. Trimming took 4 bases from V and 8 from J; bases not matched to a gene: 10. The V gene's germline CDR1 is SGHVS and CDR2 FNYEAQ. The CDR3 covers 15 residues.

Ten or more counts support this clonotype. The chain is built from TRBV6-5 and TRBJ2-1, with 7 bases lining up with TRBD2. Germline trimming cut 8 bases from V and 4 bases from J; bases unmatched to any gene: 11. CDR3 length: 15 residues. Germline-derived CDR1 and CDR2 are MNHEY and SVGAGI. CDR3 amino acids: CASWTSSGIYNEQFF. CDR3 sequence (DNA): TGTGCCAGCTGGACCTCGAGCGGGATTTACAATGAGCAGTTCTTC.

This clonotype was counted at least ten times. The chain joins TRBV16 to TRBJ1-4; no clear D gene. Per the germline V gene, CDR1 is KGHSY and CDR2 is FQNENV. The CDR3 runs 16 residues. The V end lost 3 bases, the J end lost 0 bases, and 11 bases lay between the germline ends. For the CDR3, the DNA is TGTGCCAGCAGCCATCCTGATAGTGCAACTAATGAAAAACTGTTTTTT. Protein: CASSHPDSATNEKLFF.

The chain is built from TRBV5-1 and TRBJ1-2; D is uncertain. The CDR3 is 15 amino acids. Trimming shortened V by 0 bases and J by 0 bases, and 9 bases separated the two germline ends. Germline CDR1 and CDR2: SGHRS and YFSETQ. CDR3 DNA sequence: TGCGCCAGCAGCTTGGGAGGCCCAGCTAACTATGGCTACACCTTC. It is translated as CASSLGGPANYGYTF.

Details on this clonotype: The conserved phenylalanine or tryptophan is not found at the CDR3 terminus, so this likely reflects a read error. The chain uses TRBV5-1 and TRBJ1-5; D remains unclear. Trimming left V 4 bases short and J 1 base short, with 6 bases between. CDR1 is SGHRS and CDR2 is YFSETQ in the germline V gene. This CDR3 is 13 amino acids long. The CDR3 protein is CASSVGSNQPQHL. CDR3 sequence (DNA): TGCGCCAGCAGCGTGGGGAGCAATCAGCCCCAGCATTTG.

This clonotype was counted ten times or more. The chain has TRBV20-1 and TRBJ2-2; tentatively, D is TRBD2 (7 bases). V was pared by 1 base and J by 10 bases, with 19 bases between. This CDR3 has 15 amino acids. The germline CDR1 and CDR2 sequences are DFQATT and SNEGSKA (reference sequence). CDR3 DNA sequence: TGCAGTGCTAGAGCCCCCCGGGGGGCCGCGGAGGAGCTGTTTTTT. Its protein product is CSARAPRGAAEELFF.

This clonotype was observed at least ten times. This chain links TRBV18 with TRBJ2-7, with no clear D. In germline, CDR1 is KGHSH, CDR2 LQKENI. The CDR3 consists of 13 residues. The V end was cut by 3 bases, the J end by 0 bases, with 6 bases between. In DNA form, the CDR3 reads TGTGCCAGCTCACCCCCCCGCTCCTACGAGCAGTACTTC. Translation gives CASSPPRSYEQYF. Full variable domain (outside the CDR3, taken from reference TRBV18 and TRBJ2-7): NAGVMQNPRHLVRRRGQEARLRCSPMKGHSHVYWYRQLPEEGLKFMVYLQKENIIDESGMPKERFSAEFPKEGPSILRIQQVVRGDSAAYFCASSPPRSYEQYFGPGTRLTVT.

This clonotype has a count of ten or more. J is TRBJ1-2 and V is TRBV7-9, with TRBD1 matching 10 bases. V trimming: 4 bases; J trimming: 7 bases; junction bases outside the gene matches: 6. This CDR3 has 14 residues. Germline V gene sequence: CDR1 SEHNR, CDR2 FQNEAQ (reference sequence). The DNA for the CDR3 is TGTGCCAGCAGCTGGTCGACAGGGGGCGGTGGCTACACCTTC. Protein: CASSWSTGGGGYTF. The variable domain in full, with the rest retrieved from reference TRBV7-9 and TRBJ1-2, is DTGVSQNPRHKITKRGQNVTFRCDPISEHNRLYWYRQTLGQGPEFLTYFQNEAQLEKSRLLSDRFSAERPKGSFSTLEIQRTEQGDSAMYLCASSWSTGGGGYTFGSGTRLTVV.

This clonotype has at least ten counts. The chain uses TRBV27 and TRBJ1-4; D remains ambiguous. This CDR3 contains 14 residues. V was shortened by 3 bases and J by 8 bases, with 13 bases between the two germline ends. Germline V gives CDR1 MNHEY, CDR2 SMNVEV (reference sequence). The CDR3 loop is CASSFGISGEKLFF. In DNA, the CDR3 is TGTGCCAGCAGTTTCGGGATTTCGGGCGAAAAACTGTTTTTT.

This clonotype showed up many times. This chain joins TRBV27 and TRBJ1-1; D remains unclear. Germline values: CDR1 MNHEY, CDR2 SMNVEV (reference sequence). V was shortened by 6 bases and J by 5 bases, with 10 bases between the two germline ends. The CDR3 has 12 amino acids. For the CDR3, the DNA is TGTGCCAGCAGGACGGGTAGGACTGAAGCTTTCTTT. It is translated as CASRTGRTEAFF.

The table lists this clonotype with many counts. The genes are TRBV10-1 and TRBJ2-3; D is possibly TRBD1 or TRBD2 (6 bases each). The V end lost 6 bases, the J end lost 4 bases, and 17 bases lay between the germline ends. The length of the CDR3 is 15 residues. Germline V gene lookup returns CDR1 WNHNN and CDR2 SYGVQD (reference sequence). For the CDR3, the DNA is TGCGCCAGCAGCGAGGGGGGCATTCGGGCAGATACGCAGTATTTT. Translating gives CASSEGGIRADTQYF.

The table lists this clonotype with a count of one. This chain joins TRBV20-1 and TRBJ1-2, with TRBD1 identical over 7 bases. The CDR3 runs to 15 residues. Per germline, CDR1 DFQATT and CDR2 SNEGSKA (reference sequence). V lost 3 bases and J lost 7; bases outside the gene matches: 14. The CDR3 here is CSASTNGQVEGGYTF. In DNA, the CDR3 is TGCAGTGCTAGCACTAATGGACAGGTTGAGGGTGGCTACACCTTC.

This clonotype was observed once. The J gene is TRBJ2-7, the V gene TRBV6-5; weak D call: TRBD1 (6 bases). Per the germline V gene, CDR1 is MNHEY and CDR2 is SVGAGI. The CDR3 consists of 15 residues. V was trimmed by 2 bases and J by 6 bases, leaving 17 bases between them. In nucleotides, the CDR3 is TGTGCCAGCAGTTACGGTACCGGGACATTCCCCGAGCAGTACTTC. Its translation is CASSYGTGTFPEQYF.

This clonotype was seen repeatedly, ten times or more. The chain recombines TRBV12-3 or TRBV12-4 with TRBJ2-3; D unresolved. CDR3 length equals 13 residues. Trimming stripped 6 bases from V and 6 bases from J, with 13 bases between. CDR3 DNA: TGTGCCAGCAGCAATTCTAGAGCCGATACGCAGTATTTT. This encodes CASSNSRADTQYF.

This clonotype was seen at least ten times. The V call is TRBV20-1, the J call TRBJ1-4, with no clear D. The V and J ends lost 2 bases and 5 bases respectively, with 6 bases between them. CDR1 is DFQATT, CDR2 SNEGSKA, per germline (reference sequence). CDR3 size: 12 residues. The CDR3 here is CSARPKNEKLFF. The CDR3 DNA follows: TGCAGTGCTAGACCAAAAAATGAAAAACTGTTTTTT.

This clonotype has ten or more counts. CDR3 protein: CASSPSQPGNQPQHF. The CDR3 DNA sequence: TGTGCCAGCAGTCCGTCCCAACCGGGCAATCAGCCCCAGCATTTT. This sequence joins TRBV2 and TRBJ1-5; no reliable D call. This CDR3 is built from 15 residues. Trimming removed 5 bases from V and 2 bases from J, with 13 bases in between. Germline loops: CDR1 SNHLY, CDR2 FYNNEI.

This clonotype was observed at least ten times. The rearrangement uses TRBV2 and TRBJ1-6, with TRBD1 identical over 7 bases. V trimming: 4 bases; J trimming: 8 bases; junction bases outside the gene matches: 5. This CDR3 is built from 14 residues. Germline-derived CDR1 and CDR2 are SNHLY and FYNNEI. In nucleotides, the CDR3 is TGTGCCAGCAGTGTAACAGGGGTCGATTCACCCCTCCACTTT. The encoded protein is CASSVTGVDSPLHF.

This clonotype was seen many times. The rearrangement joins TRBV7-8 to TRBJ1-5; D is undetermined. Germline-derived CDR1 and CDR2 are SGHVS and FQNEAQ. Trimming pared 5 bases from V and 0 bases from J, leaving 8 bases between. The CDR3 spans 14 residues. CDR3 residues: CASSVLGSNQPQHF. CDR3 sequence (DNA): TGTGCCAGCAGCGTTCTGGGTAGCAATCAGCCCCAGCATTTT.

The chain links TRBV11-2 to TRBJ2-7, with TRBD1 as a possible D gene (6 bases). Germline V gene lookup returns CDR1 SGHAT and CDR2 FQNNGV. V was cut by 5 bases and J by 0 bases, with 14 bases left in between. The CDR3 is made up of 15 amino acids. CDR3: CASSEAGQSSYEQYF. In DNA, the CDR3 is TGTGCCAGCAGCGAGGCAGGACAGAGCTCCTACGAGCAGTACTTC.

This clonotype appeared many times. This rearrangement joins TRBV9 to TRBJ2-5; D possibly matches TRBD1 or TRBD2 (5 bases each). Trimming left V 3 bases short and J 2 bases short, with 8 bases between. Germline CDR1 SGDLS, CDR2 YYNGEE. The CDR3 has 13 amino acids. The CDR3 DNA sequence: TGTGCCAGCAGCGGGGGGATACAAGAGACCCAGTACTTC. Encoded protein: CASSGGIQETQYF.

This clonotype was observed many times. The chain combines TRBV10-2 with TRBJ2-1, with 8 bases lining up with TRBD1. The CDR3 loop spans 14 amino acids. CDR1 and CDR2 from the germline V gene are WSHSY and SAAADI. V lost 6 bases and J lost 4; bases outside the gene matches: 5. The CDR3 region is CASSPGTGYNEQFF. The CDR3 nucleotides are TGCGCCAGCAGCCCTGGGACAGGTTACAATGAGCAGTTCTTC.